This T cell receptor (beta chain) was observed in a study of T-cell reconstitution after alpha-beta-depleted transplantation in children. Study-level points and caveats: From newly produced T cells came most of the T-cell counts and diversity one year after transplant.

As regards this clonotype: Its cognate antigen is unknown.

Germline V CDR1 and CDR2: SGHTA, FQGTGA. The CDR3 length is 15 residues. The trim removed 6 bases at V and 1 base at J, leaving 5 bases unmatched. Construction of the TCRbeta library involved unique molecular identifiers. TCRdb re-derived calls from the PCR reads in MiXCR, one entry per CDR3 protein. Among about 870,000 distinct CDR3 sequences listed, about 16% were seen once. The sequencing here drew on PBMCs, mostly from graft donor cells, taken 360 days after TCRalphabeta/CD19-depleted stem cell transplant. The receptor comes from a male patient younger than 18 who had a stem cell transplant for acute lymphoblastic leukemia, so the T cells may come from the graft donor. The rearrangement links TRBV7-3 to TRBJ2-2; 7 bases are shared with TRBD2. This CDR3 is CASSPGTMNTGELFF. The CDR3 bases are TGTGCCAGCAGTCCCGGGACTATGAACACCGGGGAGCTGTTTTTT.